This T cell receptor beta chain is drawn from a study of cytomegalovirus exposure and HLA in healthy donors. Worth noting for this clone: Its antigen is currently unknown.

The CDR3 covers 13 residues. V was clipped by 4 bases and J by 4 bases, with 11 bases between them. Per germline, CDR1 SGDLS and CDR2 YYNGEE. Both 60 Vbeta primers and 13 Jbeta primers went into the PCR. TCRdb's copy holds only in-frame clones and misses some; the assay was immunoSEQ multiplex PCR. The sample has fewer than 200,000 clones, around 80% seen once. Study observations and caveats: Later on, an analysis tied under 20,000 TCR beta sequences to HLA alleles at 0.05 false discovery rate.

Sequencing input: PBMCs. The V and J genes are TRBV9 and TRBJ1-2; D call uncertain. The sequence was collected from a woman younger than 30 in good health and CMV-seronegative. The CDR3 nucleotides are TGTGCCAGCAGCAACGGGGAAGTCTATGGCTACACCTTC. Its protein product is CASSNGEVYGYTF.